This TCR beta chain came from a study of shared clonotypes between healthy human individuals. Study information: Plates per donor: three CD4 naive, three CD4 memory, two CD8 naive, one CD8 memory.

Trimming left V 5 bases short and J 6 bases short, with 11 bases between. Germline loops: CDR1 LGHNA, CDR2 YNFKEQ. The CDR3 is 13 residues long. Notes on the study in general: Generation probabilities of non-shared clonotypes were lower (relative to those shared by all four donors). Sequencing depth was expected to affect clonotype sharing among donors.

The table came from immunoSEQ multiplex PCR; TCRdb's copy has only in-frame clones and leaves some out. The table shows about 2.3 million clones, with around 90% occurring only once. Notes on this clone: Its antigen is unidentified.

The material sequenced was naive CD4+ T cells from PBMCs. Subset in this sample: CD45RA+ positively selected. The sequence was obtained from a man aged 18 to 35 in good health. Some clones in this sample may be carry-over from other donors' samples. V gene TRBV4-2 combines with J gene TRBJ1-5; tentative D call: TRBD1 (6 bases). The CDR3 reads CASSSLGAQPQHF. Here the CDR3 DNA reads TGTGCCAGCAGCTCGCTGGGGGCTCAGCCCCAGCATTTT.